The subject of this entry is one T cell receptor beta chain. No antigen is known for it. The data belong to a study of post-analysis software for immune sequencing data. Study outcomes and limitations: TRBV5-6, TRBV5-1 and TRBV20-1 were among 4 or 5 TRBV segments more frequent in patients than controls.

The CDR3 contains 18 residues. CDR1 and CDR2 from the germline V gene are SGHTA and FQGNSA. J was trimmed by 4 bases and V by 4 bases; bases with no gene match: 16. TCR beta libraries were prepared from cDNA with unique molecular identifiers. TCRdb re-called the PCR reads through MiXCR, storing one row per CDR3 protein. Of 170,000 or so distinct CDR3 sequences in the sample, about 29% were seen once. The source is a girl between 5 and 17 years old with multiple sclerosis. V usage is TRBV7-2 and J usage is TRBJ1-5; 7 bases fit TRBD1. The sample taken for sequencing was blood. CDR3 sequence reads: CASSSGSRGRGFNQPQHF. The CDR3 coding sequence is TGTGCCAGCAGCTCAGGGTCACGGGGCAGGGGGTTTAATCAGCCCCAGCATTTT.